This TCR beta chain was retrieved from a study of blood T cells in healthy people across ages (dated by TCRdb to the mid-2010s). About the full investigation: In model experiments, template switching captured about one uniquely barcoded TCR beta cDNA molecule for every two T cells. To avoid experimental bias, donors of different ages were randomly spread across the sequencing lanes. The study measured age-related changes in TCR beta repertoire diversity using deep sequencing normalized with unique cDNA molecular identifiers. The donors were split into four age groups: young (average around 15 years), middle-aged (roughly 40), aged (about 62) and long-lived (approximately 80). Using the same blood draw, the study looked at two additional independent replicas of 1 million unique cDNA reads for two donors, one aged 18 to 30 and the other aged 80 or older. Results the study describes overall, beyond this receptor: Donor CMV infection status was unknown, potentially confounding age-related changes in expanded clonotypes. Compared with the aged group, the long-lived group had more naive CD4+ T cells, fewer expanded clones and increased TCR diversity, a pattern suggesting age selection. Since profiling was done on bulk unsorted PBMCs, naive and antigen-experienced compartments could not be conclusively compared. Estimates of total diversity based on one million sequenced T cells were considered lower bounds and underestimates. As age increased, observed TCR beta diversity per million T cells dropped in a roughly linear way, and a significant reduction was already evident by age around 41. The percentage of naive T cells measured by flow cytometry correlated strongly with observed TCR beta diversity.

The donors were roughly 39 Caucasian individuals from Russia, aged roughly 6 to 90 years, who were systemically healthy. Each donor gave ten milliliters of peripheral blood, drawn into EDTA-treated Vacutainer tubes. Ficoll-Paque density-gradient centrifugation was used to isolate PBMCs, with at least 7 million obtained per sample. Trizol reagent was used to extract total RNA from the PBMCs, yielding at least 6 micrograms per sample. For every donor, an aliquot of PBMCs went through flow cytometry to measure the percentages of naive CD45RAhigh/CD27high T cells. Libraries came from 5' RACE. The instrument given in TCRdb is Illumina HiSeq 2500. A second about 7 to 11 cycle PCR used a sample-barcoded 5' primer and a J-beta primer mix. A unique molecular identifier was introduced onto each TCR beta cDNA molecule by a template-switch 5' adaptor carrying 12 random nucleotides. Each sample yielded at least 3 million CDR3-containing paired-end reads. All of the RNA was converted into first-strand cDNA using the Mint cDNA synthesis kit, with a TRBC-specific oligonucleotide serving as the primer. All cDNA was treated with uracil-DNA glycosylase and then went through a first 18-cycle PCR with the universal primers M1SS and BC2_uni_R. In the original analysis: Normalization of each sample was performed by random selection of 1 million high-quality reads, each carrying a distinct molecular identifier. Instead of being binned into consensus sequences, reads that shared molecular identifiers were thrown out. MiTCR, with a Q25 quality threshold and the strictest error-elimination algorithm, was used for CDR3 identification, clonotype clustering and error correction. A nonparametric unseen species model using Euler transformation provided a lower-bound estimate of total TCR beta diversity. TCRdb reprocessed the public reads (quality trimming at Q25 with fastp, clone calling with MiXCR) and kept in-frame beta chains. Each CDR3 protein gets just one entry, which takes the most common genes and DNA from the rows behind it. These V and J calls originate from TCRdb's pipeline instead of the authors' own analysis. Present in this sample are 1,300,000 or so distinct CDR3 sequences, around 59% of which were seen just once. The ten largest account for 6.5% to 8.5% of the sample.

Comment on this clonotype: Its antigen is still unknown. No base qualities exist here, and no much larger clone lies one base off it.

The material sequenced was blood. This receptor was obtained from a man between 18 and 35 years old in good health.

The DNA sequence reads TGTGCCAGCAACACTATAGCGGGGTTTTCCACAGATACGCAGTATTTT. This sequence encodes CASNTIAGFSTDTQYF. The rearranged chain carries TRBV7-2 and TRBJ2-3; 8 bases in the junction line up with TRBD2. Counted from cysteine to phenylalanine, this CDR3 has 16 amino acids. Of the read, only the CDR3 DNA is kept; its 48 bases are in frame from base 1. Based on the germline V gene, the CDR1 and CDR2 sequences are SGHTA and FQGNSA. After removal of 7 bases from V and 2 bases from J, the junction retains 11 bases not matched to a gene.